This T cell receptor (beta chain) was observed in a study of T cell responses to AZD1222 COVID-19 vaccine. Study findings and constraints: With dominance at 160-218 and 743-854, vaccine-associated CD4 TCRs spanned spike.

This CDR3 spans 15 amino acids. V lost 1 base to trimming and J lost 3 bases; unmatched junction nucleotides: 5. Germline lookup yields CDR1 SGHRS and CDR2 YFSETQ. Only in-frame clones appear in the TCRdb table, and some are missing; sequencing was by immunoSEQ multiplex PCR. The table records some 150,000 clones, 85% to 95% of them present only once. For this clone: Its matching antigen is unknown.

The rearrangement joins TRBV5-1 to TRBJ1-1; 8 nucleotides agree with TRBD1. Material: peripheral blood, obtained on day 0 of AZD1222 vaccination. The source of this sequence is an adult in good health. The chain's CDR3 is CASSLSVTGDTEAFF. CDR3 in DNA: TGCGCCAGCAGCTTGAGTGTGACAGGGGACACTGAAGCTTTCTTT. Full variable domain (outside the CDR3, taken from reference TRBV5-1 and TRBJ1-1): KAGVTQTPRYLIKTRGQQVTLSCSPISGHRSVSWYQQTPGQGLQFLFEYFSETQRNKGNFPGRFSGRQFSNSRSEMNVSTLELGDSALYLCASSLSVTGDTEAFFGQGTRLTVV.